Below are 28 T cell receptor beta chains sequenced from a single sample in a study of T-cell reconstitution after alpha-beta-depleted transplantation in children. Molecular barcoding with unique molecular identifiers was used for the TCRbeta library. TCRdb re-derived calls from the PCR reads in MiXCR, one entry per CDR3 protein. The sample contains approximately 980,000 distinct CDR3 sequences, 25% to 30% of which appear only once. Material: PBMCs, mostly from graft donor cells, obtained 360 days after TCRalphabeta/CD19-depleted stem cell transplant. The source is a boy younger than two who had a stem cell transplant for SCID, so the T cells may come from the graft donor.

This clonotype showed up just once. The V gene is TRBV12-3 or TRBV12-4, the J gene TRBJ2-5; maybe TRBD1 (5 bases). Trimming took off 6 bases at V and 4 bases at J, with 24 bases between the two ends. CDR3 length: 17 residues. Here the CDR3 DNA reads TGTGCCAGCAGCCCCTACCCGACAGCCGACCCAAGAGAGACCCAGTACTTC. Protein: CASSPYPTADPRETQYF.

V gene TRBV7-2 combines with J gene TRBJ2-2; 9 bases match TRBD2. The J segment lost 3 bases and the V segment lost 2 bases, leaving 4 bases of the junction unmatched. The CDR3 sequence is 16 residues long. Germline values: CDR1 SGHTA, CDR2 FQGNSA. Here the CDR3 DNA reads TGTGCCAGCAGCTTATTTGCGGGGGGGTACACCGGGGAGCTGTTTTTT. Protein product: CASSLFAGGYTGELFF.

This clonotype turned up a few times. The chain is built from TRBV4-3 and TRBJ1-2; TRBD1 matches 9 bases. The V gene's germline CDR1 is LGHNA and CDR2 YSLEER. The ends lost 0 bases at V and 5 bases at J; junction bases unmatched: 4. This CDR3 has 15 residues. CDR3 nucleotide sequence: TGCGCCAGCAGCCAAGATCCCGGGACAGGGTATGGCTACACCTTC. Its translation is CASSQDPGTGYGYTF.

This clonotype came up a few times. V is TRBV29-1 and J is TRBJ2-3, with a tentative D call TRBD1 (6 bases). The CDR3 consists of 15 residues. CDR1 SQVTM and CDR2 ANQGSEA come from the germline V gene. Deletions cut 3 bases from V and 0 bases from J, with 13 bases between. The CDR3 sequence: CSVEAGEYSTDTQYF. The CDR3 DNA sequence: TGCAGCGTTGAGGCAGGGGAATATAGCACAGATACGCAGTATTTT.

This clonotype was detected a few times. V usage is TRBV27 and J usage is TRBJ2-2; no clear D gene. CDR1 is MNHEY and CDR2 is SMNVEV in the germline V gene (reference sequence). Trimming shortened V by 8 bases and J by 7 bases, and 11 bases separated the two germline ends. The CDR3 is 12 residues long. CDR3 protein: CASGTWGGELFF. CDR3 coding DNA: TGTGCCAGCGGCACGTGGGGCGGGGAGCTGTTTTTT.

This clonotype appeared a few times. The V gene is TRBV10-2, the J gene TRBJ2-5, with D possibly matching TRBD2 (5 bases). Per germline, CDR1 WSHSY and CDR2 SAAADI. This CDR3 is 14 amino acids long. The germline V and J ends were trimmed by 2 bases and 7 bases, with 14 bases remaining between them. The CDR3 loop reads CASSEGLGGGTQYF. CDR3 coding DNA: TGCGCCAGCAGTGAGGGTCTAGGAGGAGGGACCCAGTACTTC.

In this sample, this clonotype turned up many times. V is TRBV10-3 and J is TRBJ2-7, with D maybe TRBD1 (5 bases). Germline loops: CDR1 ENHRY, CDR2 SYGVKD. The CDR3 length is 12 residues. Deletions cut 5 bases from V and 2 bases from J, with 7 bases between. The CDR3 DNA follows: TGTGCCATCAGTCCAGGGACCTACGAGCAGTACTTC. The encoded protein is CAISPGTYEQYF.

A few counts support this clonotype. CDR3 nucleotide sequence: TGTGCCAGCAGCCAGGGGACCGGAGGCAATCAGCCCCAGCATTTT. As protein: CASSQGTGGNQPQHF. The chain employs TRBV11-2 and TRBJ1-5; a possible D gene is TRBD1 (6 bases). The V and J ends lost 5 bases and 2 bases respectively, with 13 bases between them. The CDR3 extends over 15 amino acids. CDR1 is SGHAT, CDR2 FQNNGV, per germline.

This clonotype has just a few counts. This chain uses TRBV5-5 with TRBJ2-5; TRBD2 might be the D (6 bases). V lost 2 bases and J 5 bases, leaving 10 bases between the germline ends. In germline, CDR1 is SGHKS, CDR2 YYEKEE (reference sequence). CDR3 length: 13 residues. CDR3 bases: TGTGCCAGCAGCTTTAGCGGCCCGGAGACCCAGTACTTC. Translated, it gives CASSFSGPETQYF.

This clonotype was seen more than once but under ten times. The chain joins TRBV7-8 to TRBJ2-1; 11 nucleotides match TRBD2. V lost 4 bases, J lost 7 bases, and 12 bases stayed unmatched. The CDR3 runs to 17 residues. Germline CDR1 is SGHVS and CDR2 is FQNEAQ. The chain's CDR3 is CASSSPSGGSVRNEQFF. The CDR3 DNA sequence: TGTGCCAGCAGCTCACCTAGCGGGGGGTCTGTAAGAAATGAGCAGTTCTTC.

The chain joins TRBV14 to TRBJ2-5, with 7 positions matching TRBD2. This CDR3 spans 13 amino acids. Germline CDR1 SGHDN, CDR2 FVKESK. V was clipped by 6 bases and J by 5 bases; unmatched bases: 6. Here the CDR3 reads CASSPAGHETQYF. The CDR3 DNA follows: TGTGCCAGCAGTCCAGCGGGGCACGAGACCCAGTACTTC.

CDR3 residues: CASTGSRGETF. The CDR3 nucleotides are TGCGCCAGCACGGGGAGCAGGGGCGAAACCTTC. The chain joins TRBV5-1 to TRBJ1-2; D might be TRBD1 (6 bases). V was trimmed by 6 bases and J by 14 bases, leaving 17 bases between them. Germline values: CDR1 SGHRS, CDR2 YFSETQ. The CDR3 is made up of 11 amino acids. The whole variable domain, remainder taken from reference TRBV5-1 and TRBJ1-2, is KAGVTQTPRYLIKTRGQQVTLSCSPISGHRSVSWYQQTPGQGLQFLFEYFSETQRNKGNFPGRFSGRQFSNSRSEMNVSTLELGDSALYLCASTGSRGETFGSGTRLTVV.

J is TRBJ2-6 and V is TRBV6-1, with D maybe TRBD1 (6 bases). There are 17 residues in the CDR3. Trimming cost V 5 bases and J 0 bases, with 14 bases left between them. The V gene's germline CDR1 is MNHNS and CDR2 SASEGT. The CDR3 loop reads CASSRLGQSSGANVLTF. The CDR3 coding sequence is TGTGCCAGCAGTCGCCTCGGACAGAGCTCTGGGGCCAACGTCCTGACTTTC.

The J gene is TRBJ2-3, the V gene TRBV11-2, with 10 nucleotides matching TRBD2. V was clipped by 4 bases and J by 2 bases; unmatched bases: 12. This CDR3 is built from 18 residues. Germline V lookup: CDR1 SGHAT, CDR2 FQNNGV. CDR3 residues: CASSSPGIAGGITDTQYF. DNA of the CDR3: TGTGCCAGCAGCTCCCCAGGGATAGCGGGGGGTATCACAGATACGCAGTATTTT.

The sample holds a few counts of this clonotype. V gene TRBV4-1 combines with J gene TRBJ2-5; 10 bases agree with TRBD1. V lost 4 bases to trimming and J lost 5 bases; unmatched junction nucleotides: 4. The CDR3 has 14 amino acids. In germline, CDR1 is MGHRA, CDR2 YSYEKL. CDR3 region: CASSPLDRGETQYF. Written as DNA, the CDR3 is TGCGCCAGCAGCCCATTGGACAGGGGGGAGACCCAGTACTTC.

The gene calls are TRBV4-3 and TRBJ2-1, with D maybe TRBD2 (6 bases). Trimming removed 4 bases from V and 3 bases from J, with 25 bases in between. CDR3 size: 19 residues. CDR1 and CDR2 (germline): LGHNA, YSLEER. DNA of the CDR3: TGCGCCAGCAGCCCGCACCCCGGAGGAGCGGGCTTGAACTACAATGAGCAGTTCTTC. This gives the protein CASSPHPGGAGLNYNEQFF.

The chain recombines TRBV7-9 with TRBJ1-6; the D gene is possibly TRBD1 (6 bases). The CDR3 totals 14 residues. With 1 base removed from V and 14 bases from J, the gap between germline ends came to 15 bases. Germline loops: CDR1 SEHNR, CDR2 FQNEAQ (reference sequence). CDR3 coding DNA: TGTGCCAGCAGCTTAGGGGGGACACACCAATCCCTCCACTTT. It codes for CASSLGGTHQSLHF.

The chain joins TRBV3-1 to TRBJ1-1; TRBD1 agrees at 7 bases. The ends lost 4 bases at V and 8 bases at J; junction bases unmatched: 4. Germline loops: CDR1 LGHDT, CDR2 YNNKEL (reference sequence). The CDR3 has 12 residues. The CDR3 region has the DNA TGTGCCAGCAGCCTACAACAGGGGGAAGCTTTCTTT. Amino acids: CASSLQQGEAFF.

In this sample, this clonotype turned up a few times. The chain couples TRBV20-1 to TRBJ2-3; 10 nucleotides match TRBD2. The germline gives CDR1 DFQATT, CDR2 SNEGSKA (reference sequence). V lost 6 bases to trimming and J lost 6 bases; unmatched junction nucleotides: 15. This CDR3 is 16 amino acids long. The CDR3 DNA sequence: TGCAGTGCCCCTCCCCCTCTAGCGGGGGTGAGGGATACGCAGTATTTT. It specifies CSAPPPLAGVRDTQYF.

This clonotype has just a few counts. The chain employs TRBV5-1 and TRBJ1-6; D ambiguous. The length of the CDR3 is 15 residues. From germline, CDR1 is SGHRS and CDR2 YFSETQ. V was pared by 0 bases and J by 10 bases, with 14 bases between. DNA for the CDR3: TGCGCCAGCAGCTTGGAATCATCAGTCAGGTCACCCCTCCACTTT. Translation gives CASSLESSVRSPLHF.

V gene TRBV12-2 combines with J gene TRBJ1-5. TRBV12-2 is described as a pseudogene. There are 17 residues in the CDR3. CDR3 coding DNA: TGTGCAAGTCGCTTAGTTTATAGCTACCAAAGCAATCAGCCCCAGCATTTT. Amino acids: CASRLVYSYQSNQPQHF.

This clonotype was counted between two and nine times. The V and J genes are TRBV12-3 or TRBV12-4 and TRBJ2-2; D remains unclear. Trimming removed 6 bases at V and 2 bases at J, with 13 bases between. This CDR3 is built from 15 residues. The CDR3 sequence is CASSRRQPNTGELFF. The CDR3, as DNA: TGTGCCAGCAGCCGGCGCCAGCCAAACACCGGGGAGCTGTTTTTT.

The chain recombines TRBV4-1 with TRBJ2-1; possibly TRBD1 for D (6 bases). The germline V gene encodes CDR1 MGHRA and CDR2 YSYEKL. The length of the CDR3 is 17 residues. V was pared by 0 bases and J by 6 bases, with 18 bases between. The CDR3, as DNA: TGCGCCAGCAGCCAAGATCGACGGCAGGGGACCCCCAATGAGCAGTTCTTC. Translated: CASSQDRRQGTPNEQFF.

The chain links TRBV6-1 to TRBJ1-4; D gene uncertain. The germline V and J ends were trimmed by 7 bases and 3 bases, with 12 bases remaining between them. The CDR3 runs to 14 residues. Germline CDR1 is MNHNS and CDR2 is SASEGT. The CDR3 reads CASTSYSSNEKLFF. The CDR3 bases are TGTGCCAGCACCAGTTACTCCTCTAATGAAAAACTGTTTTTT.

V is TRBV5-5 and J is TRBJ2-4; D is unclear. CDR1 SGHKS and CDR2 YYEKEE come from the germline V gene (reference sequence). Trimming shortened V by 0 bases and J by 6 bases, and 19 bases separated the two germline ends. CDR3 length: 17 residues. The CDR3 DNA sequence: TGTGCCAGCAGCTTGGGTTTAGACCGGGTAGCTGGAAACATTCAGTACTTC. Amino acids: CASSLGLDRVAGNIQYF.

This clonotype was detected ten times or more. The rearrangement uses TRBV28 and TRBJ2-1; 7 nucleotides agree with TRBD1. From germline, CDR1 is MDHEN and CDR2 SYDVKM. This CDR3 has 14 residues. The trim removed 6 bases at V and 7 bases at J, leaving 9 bases unmatched. The CDR3 region has the DNA TGTGCCAGCAGCCAAGGGGGCGCCTGGAATGAGCAGTTCTTC. The encoded protein is CASSQGGAWNEQFF. Full variable domain (outside the CDR3, taken from reference TRBV28 and TRBJ2-1): DVKVTQSSRYLVKRTGEKVFLECVQDMDHENMFWYRQDPGLGLRLIYFSYDVKMKEKGDIPEGYSVSREKKERFSLILESASTNQTSMYLCASSQGGAWNEQFFGPGTRLTVL.

The chain combines TRBV12-3 or TRBV12-4 with TRBJ2-3; no clear D. Between the trimmed V and J ends, which lost 3 bases and 7 bases, there was a span of 14 bases. The CDR3 has 14 residues. This chain's CDR3 is CASSFRASSNTQYF. The CDR3 DNA reads as TGTGCCAGCAGTTTCCGGGCCTCGTCGAATACGCAGTATTTT.

V usage is TRBV7-9 and J usage is TRBJ2-1, with D unresolved. Germline V lookup: CDR1 SEHNR, CDR2 FQNEAQ (reference sequence). The CDR3 length is 13 residues. Trimming took off 2 bases at V and 10 bases at J, with 12 bases between the two ends. The CDR3 spells CASSLRAVKEQFF. DNA for the CDR3: TGTGCCAGCAGCTTAAGAGCCGTCAAAGAGCAGTTCTTC.